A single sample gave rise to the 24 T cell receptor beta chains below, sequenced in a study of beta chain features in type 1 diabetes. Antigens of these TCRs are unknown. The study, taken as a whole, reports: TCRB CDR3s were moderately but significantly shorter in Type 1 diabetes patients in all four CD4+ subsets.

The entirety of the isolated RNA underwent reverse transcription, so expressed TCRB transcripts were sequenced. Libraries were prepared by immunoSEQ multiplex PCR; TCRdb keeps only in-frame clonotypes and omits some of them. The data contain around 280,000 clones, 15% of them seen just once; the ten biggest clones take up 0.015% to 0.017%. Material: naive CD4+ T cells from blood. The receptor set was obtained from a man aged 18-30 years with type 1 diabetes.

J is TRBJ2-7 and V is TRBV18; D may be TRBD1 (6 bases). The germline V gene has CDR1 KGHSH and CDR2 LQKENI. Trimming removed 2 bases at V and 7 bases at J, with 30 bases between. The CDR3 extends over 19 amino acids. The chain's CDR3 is CASSPFEGLGRDNQREQYF. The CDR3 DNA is TGTGCCAGCTCACCATTTGAGGGTTTGGGCCGGGACAATCAACGGGAGCAGTACTTC.

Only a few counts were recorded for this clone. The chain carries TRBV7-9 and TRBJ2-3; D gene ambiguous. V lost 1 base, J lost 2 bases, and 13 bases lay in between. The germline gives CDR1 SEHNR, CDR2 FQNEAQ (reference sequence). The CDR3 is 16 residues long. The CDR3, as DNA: TGTGCCAGCAGCTTAGGGTTGGCGGTCCCCACAGATACGCAGTATTTT. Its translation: CASSLGLAVPTDTQYF. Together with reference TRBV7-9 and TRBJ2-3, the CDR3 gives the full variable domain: DTGVSQNPRHKITKRGQNVTFRCDPISEHNRLYWYRQTLGQGPEFLTYFQNEAQLEKSRLLSDRFSAERPKGSFSTLEIQRTEQGDSAMYLCASSLGLAVPTDTQYFGPGTRLTVL.

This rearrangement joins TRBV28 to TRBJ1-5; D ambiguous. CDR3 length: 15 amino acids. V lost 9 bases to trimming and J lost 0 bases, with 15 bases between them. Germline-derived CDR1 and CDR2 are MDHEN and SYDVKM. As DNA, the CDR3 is TGTGCCAGTCTACCGCCCCGGGGTAGCAATCAGCCCCAGCATTTT. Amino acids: CASLPPRGSNQPQHF.

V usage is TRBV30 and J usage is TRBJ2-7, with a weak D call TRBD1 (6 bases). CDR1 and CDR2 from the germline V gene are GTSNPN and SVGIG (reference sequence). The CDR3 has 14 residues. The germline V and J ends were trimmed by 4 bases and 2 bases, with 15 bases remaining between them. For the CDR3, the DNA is TGTGCCTGGAATCAAAACAGACAGGCCTACGAGCAGTACTTC. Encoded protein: CAWNQNRQAYEQYF.

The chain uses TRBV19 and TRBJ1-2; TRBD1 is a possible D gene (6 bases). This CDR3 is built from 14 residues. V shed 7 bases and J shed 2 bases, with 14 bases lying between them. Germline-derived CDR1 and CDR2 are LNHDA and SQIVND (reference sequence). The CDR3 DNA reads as TGTGCCAGTAAGGAACAGGGTCAAAACTATGGCTACACCTTC. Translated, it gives CASKEQGQNYGYTF. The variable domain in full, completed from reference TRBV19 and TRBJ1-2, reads DGGITQSPKYLFRKEGQNVTLSCEQNLNHDAMYWYRQDPGQGLRLIYYSQIVNDFQKGDIAEGYSVSREKKESFPLTVTSAQKNPTAFYLCASKEQGQNYGYTFGSGTRLTVV.

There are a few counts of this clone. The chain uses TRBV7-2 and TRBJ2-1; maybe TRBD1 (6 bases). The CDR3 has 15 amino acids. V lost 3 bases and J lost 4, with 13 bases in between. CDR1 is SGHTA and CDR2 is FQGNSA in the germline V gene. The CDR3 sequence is CASSLGQPIYNEQFF. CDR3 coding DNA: TGTGCCAGCAGCTTGGGACAACCCATATACAATGAGCAGTTCTTC.

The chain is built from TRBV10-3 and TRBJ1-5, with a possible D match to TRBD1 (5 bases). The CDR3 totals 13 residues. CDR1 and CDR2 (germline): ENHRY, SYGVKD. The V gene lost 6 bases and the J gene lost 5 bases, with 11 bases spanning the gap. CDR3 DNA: TGTGCCATCAGCAGGGAAAGGGATCAGCCCCAGCATTTT. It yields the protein CAISRERDQPQHF.

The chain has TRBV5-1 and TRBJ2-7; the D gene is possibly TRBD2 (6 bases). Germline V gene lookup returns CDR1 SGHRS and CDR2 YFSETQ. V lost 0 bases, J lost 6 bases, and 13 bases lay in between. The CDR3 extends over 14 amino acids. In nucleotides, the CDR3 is TGCGCCAGCAGCTTGGCGGGGGTTCTTGGCGAGCAGTACTTC. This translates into CASSLAGVLGEQYF.

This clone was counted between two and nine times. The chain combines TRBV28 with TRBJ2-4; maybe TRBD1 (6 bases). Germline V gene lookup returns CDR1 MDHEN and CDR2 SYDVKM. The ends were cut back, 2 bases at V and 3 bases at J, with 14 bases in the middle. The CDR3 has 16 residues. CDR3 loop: CASSLMTGGGKNIQYF. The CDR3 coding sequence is TGTGCCAGCAGTTTAATGACAGGTGGAGGCAAAAACATTCAGTACTTC.

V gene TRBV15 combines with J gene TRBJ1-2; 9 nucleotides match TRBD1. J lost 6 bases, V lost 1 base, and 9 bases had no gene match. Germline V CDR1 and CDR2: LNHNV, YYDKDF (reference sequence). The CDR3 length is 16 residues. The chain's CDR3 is CATSRVVQGAFDGYTF. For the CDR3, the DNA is TGTGCCACCAGCAGAGTAGTACAGGGGGCATTTGATGGCTACACCTTC.

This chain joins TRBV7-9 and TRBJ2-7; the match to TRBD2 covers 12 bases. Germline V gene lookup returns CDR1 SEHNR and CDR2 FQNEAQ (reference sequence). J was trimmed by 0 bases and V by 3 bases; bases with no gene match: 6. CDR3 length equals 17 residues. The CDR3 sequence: CASSFFLAGGRSYEQYF. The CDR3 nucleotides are TGTGCCAGCAGCTTTTTCCTAGCGGGAGGGCGCTCCTACGAGCAGTACTTC.

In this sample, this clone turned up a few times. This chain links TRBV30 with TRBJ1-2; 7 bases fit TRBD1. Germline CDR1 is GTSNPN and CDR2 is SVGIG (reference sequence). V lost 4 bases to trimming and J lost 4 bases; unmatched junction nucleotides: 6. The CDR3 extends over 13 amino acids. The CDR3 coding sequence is TGTGCCTGGATACCCGACAGGGTCTATGGCTACACCTTC. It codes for CAWIPDRVYGYTF.

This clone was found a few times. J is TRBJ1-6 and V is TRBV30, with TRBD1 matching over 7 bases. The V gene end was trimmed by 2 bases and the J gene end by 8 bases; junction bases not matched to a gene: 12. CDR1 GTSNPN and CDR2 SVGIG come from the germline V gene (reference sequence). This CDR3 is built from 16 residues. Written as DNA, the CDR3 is TGTGCCTGGAGTACGGCAGGGGGTAAACCCGATTCACCCCTCCACTTT. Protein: CAWSTAGGKPDSPLHF.

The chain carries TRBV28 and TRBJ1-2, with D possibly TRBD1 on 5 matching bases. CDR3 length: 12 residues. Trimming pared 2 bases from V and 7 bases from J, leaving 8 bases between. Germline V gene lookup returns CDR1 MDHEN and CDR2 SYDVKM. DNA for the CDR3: TGTGCCAGCAGTTTACCGGGGGTTGGCTACACCTTC. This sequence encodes CASSLPGVGYTF.

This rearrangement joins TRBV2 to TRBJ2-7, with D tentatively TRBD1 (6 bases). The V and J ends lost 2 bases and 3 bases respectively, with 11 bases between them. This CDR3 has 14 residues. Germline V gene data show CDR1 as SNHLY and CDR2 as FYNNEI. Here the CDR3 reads CASSEQGKDYEQYF. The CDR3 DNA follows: TGTGCCAGCAGTGAACAGGGGAAGGACTACGAGCAGTACTTC.

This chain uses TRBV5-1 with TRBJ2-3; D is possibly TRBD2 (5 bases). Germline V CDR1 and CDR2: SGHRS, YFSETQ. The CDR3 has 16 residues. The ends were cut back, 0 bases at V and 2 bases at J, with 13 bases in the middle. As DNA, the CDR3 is TGCGCCAGCAGCTTGGCAAGAGGGAGATCCACAGATACGCAGTATTTT. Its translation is CASSLARGRSTDTQYF.

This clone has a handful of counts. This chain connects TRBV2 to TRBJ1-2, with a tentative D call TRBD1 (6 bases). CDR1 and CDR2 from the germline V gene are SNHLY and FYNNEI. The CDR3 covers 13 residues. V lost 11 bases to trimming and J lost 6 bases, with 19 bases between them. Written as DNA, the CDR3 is TGTGCCCTAGTGCCCAGGGGCAGCCATGGCTACACCTTC. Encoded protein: CALVPRGSHGYTF.

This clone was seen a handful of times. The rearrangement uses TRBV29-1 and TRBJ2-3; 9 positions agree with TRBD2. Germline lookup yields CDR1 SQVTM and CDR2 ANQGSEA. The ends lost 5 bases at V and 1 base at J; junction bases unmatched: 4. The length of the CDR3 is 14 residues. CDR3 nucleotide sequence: TGCAGCGTTAGGTGGACTAGCGGCACAGATACGCAGTATTTT. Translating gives CSVRWTSGTDTQYF.

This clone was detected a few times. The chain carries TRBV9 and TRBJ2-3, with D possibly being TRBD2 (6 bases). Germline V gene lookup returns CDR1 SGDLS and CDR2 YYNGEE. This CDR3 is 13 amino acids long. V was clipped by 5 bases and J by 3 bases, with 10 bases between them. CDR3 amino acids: CASSLSGTDTQYF. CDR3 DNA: TGTGCCAGCAGTCTTAGCGGAACAGATACGCAGTATTTT.

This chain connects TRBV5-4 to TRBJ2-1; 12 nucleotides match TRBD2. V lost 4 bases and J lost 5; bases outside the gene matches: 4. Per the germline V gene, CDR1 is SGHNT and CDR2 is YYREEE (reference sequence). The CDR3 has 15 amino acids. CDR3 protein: CASSPRLAGDNEQFF. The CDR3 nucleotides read TGTGCCAGCAGCCCTCGACTAGCGGGAGACAATGAGCAGTTCTTC.

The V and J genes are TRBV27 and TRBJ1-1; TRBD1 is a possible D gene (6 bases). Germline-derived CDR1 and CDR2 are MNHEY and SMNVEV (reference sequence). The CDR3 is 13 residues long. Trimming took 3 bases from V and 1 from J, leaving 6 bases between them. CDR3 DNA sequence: TGTGCCAGCAGTTTGACAGGGAACACTGAAGCTTTCTTT. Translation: CASSLTGNTEAFF.

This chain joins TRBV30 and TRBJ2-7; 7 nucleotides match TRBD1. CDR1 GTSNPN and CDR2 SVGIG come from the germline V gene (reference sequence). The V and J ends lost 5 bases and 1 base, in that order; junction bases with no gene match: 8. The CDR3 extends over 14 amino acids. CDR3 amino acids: CAWARDSNSYEQYF. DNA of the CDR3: TGTGCCTGGGCGAGGGACAGCAATTCCTACGAGCAGTACTTC.

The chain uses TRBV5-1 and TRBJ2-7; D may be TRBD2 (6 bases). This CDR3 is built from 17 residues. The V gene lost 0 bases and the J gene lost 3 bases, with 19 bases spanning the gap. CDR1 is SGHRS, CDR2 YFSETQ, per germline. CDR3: CASSLVGGLSSHYEQYF. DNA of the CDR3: TGCGCCAGCAGCTTGGTGGGGGGTCTTAGTAGCCACTACGAGCAGTACTTC. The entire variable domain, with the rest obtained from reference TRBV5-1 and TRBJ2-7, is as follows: KAGVTQTPRYLIKTRGQQVTLSCSPISGHRSVSWYQQTPGQGLQFLFEYFSETQRNKGNFPGRFSGRQFSNSRSEMNVSTLELGDSALYLCASSLVGGLSSHYEQYFGPGTRLTVT.

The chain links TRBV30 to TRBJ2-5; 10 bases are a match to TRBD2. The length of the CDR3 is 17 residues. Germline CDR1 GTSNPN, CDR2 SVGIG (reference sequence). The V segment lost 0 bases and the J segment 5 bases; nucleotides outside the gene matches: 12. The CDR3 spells CAWSVRSGGHGMETQYF. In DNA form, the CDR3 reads TGTGCCTGGAGTGTACGTAGCGGGGGGCACGGTATGGAGACCCAGTACTTC. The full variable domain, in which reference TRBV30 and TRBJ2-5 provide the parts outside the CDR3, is SQTIHQWPATLVQPVGSPLSLECTVEGTSNPNLYWYRQAAGRGLQLLFYSVGIGQISSEVPQNLSASRPQDRQFILSSKKLLLSDSGFYLCAWSVRSGGHGMETQYFGPGTRLLVL.